The sequence of this T cell receptor beta chain was determined in a study of blood T cell repertoires in COVID-19. Overall study context: Sites in the United States, Italy and Spain provided acute and convalescent COVID-19 samples. T cells, B-cell-depleted T cells, or PBMCs provided the cDNA or gDNA that served as material.

The CDR3 is 13 residues long. The germline CDR1 and CDR2 sequences are SQVTM and ANQGSEA. Trimming removed 7 bases from V and 5 bases from J; junction bases left unmatched: 11. A Seattle source enrolled patients during active infection and followed them longitudinally. As handled by the study authors: From reference gene primer amplification, estimates of nucleated cell counts were derived. The assay was immunoSEQ multiplex PCR, and TCRdb's table has in-frame clones only and misses some. The V and J calls and clone size come from that table; D and trimming were worked out from the DNA. The data show around 250,000 clones, approximately 88% seen once.

This sequence originates from a woman between 70 and 85 years old with COVID-19, enrolled during active disease. The J gene is TRBJ2-7, the V gene TRBV29-1; 7 bases fit TRBD1. Sequencing was carried out using peripheral blood. CDR3 amino acids: CSAATGLGNEQYF. CDR3 coding DNA: TGCAGCGCCGCGACAGGGCTCGGGAACGAGCAGTACTTC.